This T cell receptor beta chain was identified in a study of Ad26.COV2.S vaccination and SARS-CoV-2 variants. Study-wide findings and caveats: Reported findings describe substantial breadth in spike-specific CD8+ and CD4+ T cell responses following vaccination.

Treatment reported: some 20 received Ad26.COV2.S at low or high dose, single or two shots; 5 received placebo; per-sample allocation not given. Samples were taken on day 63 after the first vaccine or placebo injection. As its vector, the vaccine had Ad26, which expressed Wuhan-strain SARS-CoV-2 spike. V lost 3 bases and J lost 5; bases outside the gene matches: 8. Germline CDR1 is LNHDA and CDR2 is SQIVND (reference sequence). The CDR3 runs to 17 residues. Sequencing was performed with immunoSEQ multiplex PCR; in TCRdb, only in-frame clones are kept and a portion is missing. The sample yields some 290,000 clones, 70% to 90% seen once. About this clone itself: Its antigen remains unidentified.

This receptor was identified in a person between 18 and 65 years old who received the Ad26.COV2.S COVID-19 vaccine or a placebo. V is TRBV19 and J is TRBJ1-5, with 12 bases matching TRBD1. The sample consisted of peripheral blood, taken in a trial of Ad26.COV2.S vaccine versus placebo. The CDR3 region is CASSIGRGQGAYQPQHF. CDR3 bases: TGTGCCAGTAGTATTGGTCGGGGACAGGGGGCTTATCAGCCCCAGCATTTT.